Below, one T cell receptor (beta chain) is given with its context. Germline-derived CDR1 and CDR2 are LNHDA and SQIVND (reference sequence). V dropped 2 bases and J dropped 6; count of bases not matched to a gene: 8. CDR3 length equals 15 residues. The data were taken from a study of blood T cell repertoires in COVID-19. Clones were read by immunoSEQ multiplex PCR, and TCRdb kept only the in-frame ones, dropping some. Here the sample spans about 83,000 clones, around 90% being singletons. Sequencing was done on a sample of peripheral blood. The sequence derives from a woman aged 45-60 years with active or convalescent COVID-19. The chain is built from TRBV19 and TRBJ1-2; TRBD1 matches 8 bases. The CDR3 protein is CASSINGQGANGYTF. The CDR3 coding sequence is TGTGCCAGTAGTATAAACGGGCAGGGGGCCAATGGCTACACCTTC.